The entry below describes one T cell receptor (beta chain). Its target is unknown. The TCRbeta library was prepared with unique molecular identifiers. TCRdb re-called the PCR reads through MiXCR, storing one row per CDR3 protein. Here the sample spans 45,000 to 55,000 distinct CDR3 sequences, about a tenth being singletons. Germline assignment: CDR1 SGDLS and CDR2 YYNGEE. With 3 bases clipped from V and 7 bases from J, the junction kept 8 bases outside the gene matches. This CDR3 region has 14 residues. The sample originates from a study of T-cell reconstitution after alpha-beta-depleted transplantation in children. General study findings and limits: Surviving recipient T cells and thymic progenitors accounted for the high day-60 TCRbeta diversity observed in some patients. The authors attributed T-cell counts and diversity one year after transplant mostly to newly produced T cells. The origin of alpha-beta T cells about two months after transplant was reportedly several hundred expanded graft clones.

The sequence derives from a male patient aged 2-10 years who had a stem cell transplant for chronic granulomatous disease, so the T cells may come from the graft donor. The sample here was PBMCs, mostly from graft donor cells, taken 60 days after TCRalphabeta/CD19-depleted stem cell transplant. The chain employs TRBV9 and TRBJ1-2; 8 nucleotides agree with TRBD1. CDR3 protein: CASSGETGVVGYTF. The CDR3 bases are TGTGCCAGCAGCGGGGAGACAGGGGTGGTTGGCTACACCTTC.